What follows describes a single TCR beta chain. Its antigen is still unknown. CDR1 is SGDLS, CDR2 YYNGEE, per germline. The CDR3 sequence is 15 residues long. V was cut by 2 bases and J by 0 bases, with 8 bases left in between. The study ran its PCR with 60 Vbeta and 13 Jbeta primers. Clones were read by immunoSEQ multiplex PCR, and TCRdb kept only the in-frame ones, dropping some. The sample shows roughly 250,000 clones, approximately 80% of them seen only once. These data originate in a study of cytomegalovirus exposure and HLA in healthy donors. Study-wide findings and caveats: It was in a later analysis that TCR association rates were seen to vary by HLA locus, highest for DRB1 and lowest for HLA-C. CMV serostatus stood as the only immune exposure information on hand.

Material for sequencing was PBMCs. The chain carries TRBV9 and TRBJ2-2; the D gene is possibly TRBD2 (6 bases). This TCR came from a girl aged 2 to 9 in good health and CMV-seronegative. In DNA form, the CDR3 reads TGTGCCAGCAGCGTGGGACTTTCGAACACCGGGGAGCTGTTTTTT. Translation: CASSVGLSNTGELFF.